The 30 T cell receptor beta chains given below trace back to one sample, sequenced in a study of T cell responses to AZD1222 COVID-19 vaccine. TCRdb keeps only in-frame clones here, not all; method: immunoSEQ multiplex PCR. The sample has under 150,000 clones, roughly 90% seen once; the top ten hold around 5%. The sequences come from peripheral blood, collected 28 days after the second AZD1222 dose. The receptors were gathered from an adult who received the AZD1222 COVID-19 vaccine.

This clone turned up a few times. The rearrangement links TRBV3-1 (or the pseudogene TRBV3-2) to TRBJ1-2, with 7 nucleotides matching TRBD1. J lost 4 bases, V lost 4 bases, and 3 bases had no gene match. Germline values: CDR1 LGHDT, CDR2 YNNKEL (reference sequence). This CDR3 has 13 residues. The CDR3 coding sequence is TGTGCCAGCAGCCTCGGGACAGCCTATGGCTACACCTTC. Translated, it gives CASSLGTAYGYTF.

V gene TRBV11-1 combines with J gene TRBJ2-5, with D possibly called TRBD1 or TRBD2 (6 bases each). The germline V and J ends were trimmed by 5 bases and 6 bases, with 16 bases remaining between them. CDR1 and CDR2 (germline): SGHAT, FQDESV (reference sequence). The CDR3 has 14 residues. In DNA form, the CDR3 reads TGTGCCAGCAGCGTAGAAGTAGGGGGGAAGACCCAGTACTTC. Encoded protein: CASSVEVGGKTQYF.

The rearrangement links TRBV11-3 to TRBJ1-2, with a possible D match to TRBD1 (6 bases). CDR1 and CDR2 from the germline V gene are SGHNT and YENEEA. The CDR3 sequence is 12 residues long. V was shortened by 3 bases and J by 4 bases, with 6 bases between the two germline ends. Here the CDR3 reads CASSLDSYGYTF. The CDR3 coding sequence is TGTGCCAGCAGCTTGGACAGCTATGGCTACACCTTC.

V is TRBV11-2 and J is TRBJ2-5; possibly TRBD1 for D (6 bases). Germline V gene data show CDR1 as SGHAT and CDR2 as FQNNGV. V gave up 1 base and J gave up 5 bases, with 14 bases separating them. The CDR3 is made up of 15 amino acids. The CDR3, as DNA: TGTGCCAGCAGCTTAGCCGGACAGACTGGGGAGACCCAGTACTTC. Protein: CASSLAGQTGETQYF.

The chain employs TRBV11-3 and TRBJ2-1, with 9 bases that match TRBD2. The CDR3 spans 17 residues. The germline V gene encodes CDR1 SGHNT and CDR2 YENEEA. Trimming removed 5 bases from V and 4 bases from J; junction bases left unmatched: 12. The DNA of the CDR3 is TGTGCCAGCAGCAAACGCCTGGCCAGCGGGGGGTACAATGAGCAGTTCTTC. Encoded protein: CASSKRLASGGYNEQFF.

This chain connects TRBV6-5 to TRBJ1-6; D ambiguous. Germline values: CDR1 MNHEY, CDR2 SVGAGI. With 0 bases removed from V and 7 bases from J, the gap between germline ends came to 7 bases. CDR3 length equals 14 residues. CDR3 DNA sequence: TGTGCCAGCAGTTACTCTCAGGAAAATTCACCCCTCCACTTT. Translated, it gives CASSYSQENSPLHF.

V and J are TRBV7-9 and TRBJ2-1; 10 positions agree with TRBD2. Germline V gives CDR1 SEHNR, CDR2 FQNEAQ (reference sequence). This CDR3 has 14 amino acids. The V gene end was trimmed by 6 bases and the J gene end by 9 bases; junction bases not matched to a gene: 8. CDR3 sequence: CASSPGLAAGEQFF. The CDR3 DNA sequence: TGTGCCAGCAGTCCTGGACTAGCGGCGGGTGAGCAGTTCTTC. The entire variable domain, with the rest obtained from reference TRBV7-9 and TRBJ2-1, is as follows: DTGVSQNPRHKITKRGQNVTFRCDPISEHNRLYWYRQTLGQGPEFLTYFQNEAQLEKSRLLSDRFSAERPKGSFSTLEIQRTEQGDSAMYLCASSPGLAAGEQFFGPGTRLTVL.

J is TRBJ2-4 and V is TRBV4-3; D unclear. This CDR3 is 18 amino acids long. In germline, CDR1 is LGHNA, CDR2 YSLEER. Trimming removed 3 bases from V and 0 bases from J, with 18 bases in between. CDR3: CASSQLGPDSLAKNIQYF. CDR3 DNA: TGCGCCAGCAGCCAGCTGGGTCCAGACTCCTTAGCCAAAAACATTCAGTACTTC.

The chain couples TRBV5-5 to TRBJ2-5, with 15 bases lining up with TRBD2. Germline trimming cut 4 bases from V and 2 bases from J; bases unmatched to any gene: 9. The CDR3 has 18 residues. The germline gives CDR1 SGHKS, CDR2 YYEKEE (reference sequence). CDR3 amino acids: CASSTGTSGRTGQETQYF. CDR3 DNA sequence: TGTGCCAGCAGCACCGGGACTAGCGGGAGGACGGGGCAAGAGACCCAGTACTTC.

This clone was counted only a few times. The chain has TRBV6-2 or TRBV6-3 and TRBJ1-1, with TRBD1 matching over 8 bases. There are 18 residues in the CDR3. CDR1 and CDR2 from the germline V gene are MNHEY and SVGEGT. Trimming took 6 bases from V and 1 from J; bases not matched to a gene: 16. The CDR3 region has the DNA TGTGCCAGCAGACCTCTCCCGGGCAGGGGGCTGGGGAACACTGAAGCTTTCTTT. It yields the protein CASRPLPGRGLGNTEAFF.

CDR3: CASSDQGERPQHF. The CDR3 DNA is TGTGCCAGCAGTGACCAGGGGGAAAGGCCCCAGCATTTT. The V gene is TRBV6-4, the J gene TRBJ1-5; 7 nucleotides match TRBD1. Per the germline V gene, CDR1 is MRHNA and CDR2 is SNTAGT. CDR3 length equals 13 residues. The ends lost 2 bases at V and 9 bases at J; junction bases unmatched: 4.

V and J are TRBV7-6 and TRBJ2-1; 9 bases map to TRBD2. Germline loops: CDR1 SGHVS, CDR2 FNYEAQ. V trimming: 0 bases; J trimming: 3 bases; junction bases outside the gene matches: 3. The CDR3 runs 16 residues. The DNA of the CDR3 is TGTGCCAGCAGCTTAGCGCCTAGCGGGATCTACAATGAGCAGTTCTTC. It specifies CASSLAPSGIYNEQFF. Full variable domain (missing parts from reference TRBV7-6 and TRBJ2-1): GAGVSQSPRYKVTKRGQDVALRCDPISGHVSLYWYRQALGQGPEFLTYFNYEAQQDKSGLPNDRFSAERPEGSISTLTIQRTEQRDSAMYRCASSLAPSGIYNEQFFGPGTRLTVL.

The rearrangement joins TRBV7-9 to TRBJ1-5; weak D call: TRBD1 (6 bases). The V end lost 6 bases, the J end lost 0 bases, and 15 bases lay between the germline ends. Germline lookup yields CDR1 SEHNR and CDR2 FQNEAQ (reference sequence). The CDR3 is 16 amino acids. The CDR3, as DNA: TGTGCCAGCAGTCCCGGACAGCAATATAGCAATCAGCCCCAGCATTTT. Translated: CASSPGQQYSNQPQHF.

The CDR3 bases are TGTGCCAGCGTTACAGGGGGCACAGATACGCAGTATTTT. The encoded protein is CASVTGGTDTQYF. The V call is TRBV28, the J call TRBJ2-3, with 7 bases matching TRBD1. This CDR3 region has 13 residues. V lost 8 bases, J lost 1 base, and 3 bases stayed unmatched. Germline lookup yields CDR1 MDHEN and CDR2 SYDVKM.

The J gene is TRBJ2-7, the V gene TRBV28; TRBD1 might be the D (6 bases). The germline V gene encodes CDR1 MDHEN and CDR2 SYDVKM. V was shortened by 3 bases and J by 3 bases, with 9 bases between the two germline ends. This CDR3 region has 13 residues. DNA of the CDR3: TGTGCCAGCAGTTTGATAGGGGGCTACGAGCAGTACTTC. The encoded protein is CASSLIGGYEQYF.

The chain uses TRBV12-3 or TRBV12-4 and TRBJ1-5; D gene ambiguous. This CDR3 has 12 amino acids. Deletions cut 4 bases from V and 4 bases from J, with 5 bases between. The CDR3 loop reads CASSSQNQPQHF. The DNA for the CDR3 is TGTGCCAGCAGTTCGCAAAATCAGCCCCAGCATTTT.

The chain recombines TRBV6-6 with TRBJ2-7; D is possibly TRBD1 (5 bases). The V gene lost 2 bases and the J gene lost 3 bases, with 14 bases spanning the gap. Germline lookup yields CDR1 MNHNY and CDR2 SVGAGI (reference sequence). The CDR3 is made up of 15 amino acids. The CDR3 bases are TGTGCCAGCAGTTACGGGGCAGGATGGAACTACGAGCAGTACTTC. Translating gives CASSYGAGWNYEQYF.

The chain recombines TRBV2 with TRBJ1-4, with TRBD1 matching over 7 bases. The ends lost 4 bases at V and 8 bases at J; junction bases unmatched: 7. In germline, CDR1 is SNHLY, CDR2 FYNNEI. The CDR3 is made up of 14 amino acids. CDR3 in amino acids: CASSARQGLEKLFF. CDR3 bases: TGTGCCAGCAGTGCCCGACAGGGATTGGAAAAACTGTTTTTT.

The chain recombines TRBV7-9 with TRBJ1-4, with a weak D call TRBD1 (6 bases). Germline CDR1 SEHNR, CDR2 FQNEAQ (reference sequence). V was cut by 8 bases and J by 3 bases, with 16 bases left in between. The CDR3 runs 15 residues. The CDR3 region has the DNA TGTGCCAGCTCCTCCCTGGGGGGCTCTAATGAAAAACTGTTTTTT. It is translated as CASSSLGGSNEKLFF.

The chain's CDR3 is CASSKGNEQYF. CDR3 nucleotide sequence: TGTGCCAGCAGTAAGGGAAACGAGCAGTACTTC. The V gene is TRBV6-5, the J gene TRBJ2-7; D is unresolved. This CDR3 has 11 residues. Germline loops: CDR1 MNHEY, CDR2 SVGAGI. Trimming cost V 5 bases and J 5 bases, with 7 bases left between them.

This sequence joins TRBV27 and TRBJ1-5; the D is unclear. The V and J ends lost 0 bases and 6 bases respectively, with 12 bases between them. Germline loops: CDR1 MNHEY, CDR2 SMNVEV (reference sequence). The CDR3 is 15 amino acids. The CDR3 region has the DNA TGTGCCAGCAGTTTATCCTCCAGTGCGATTCAGCCCCAGCATTTT. Translating it yields CASSLSSSAIQPQHF.

The chain recombines TRBV18 with TRBJ1-2, with D uncertain. From germline, CDR1 is KGHSH and CDR2 LQKENI. The CDR3 extends over 18 amino acids. The V end was cut by 3 bases, the J end by 1 base, with 21 bases between. DNA of the CDR3: TGTGCCAGCTCACCGACCACCCATGGACCGGAAGATAACTATGGCTACACCTTC. It translates to CASSPTTHGPEDNYGYTF.

The CDR3 DNA follows: TGTGCCACCACTTGGGGTGTGGGACAGGGGGTCATAATGTGTGGCTACACCTTC. This translates into CATTWGVGQGVIMCGYTF. The rearrangement joins TRBV24-1 to TRBJ1-2; 11 bases are shared with TRBD1. Germline CDR1 reads KGHDR; CDR2 reads SFDVKD. This CDR3 region has 18 residues. J lost 7 bases, V lost 8 bases, and 20 bases had no gene match.

This clone occurred many times. The rearrangement uses TRBV5-1 and TRBJ2-7; TRBD1 agrees at 11 bases. This CDR3 contains 15 residues. Per the germline V gene, CDR1 is SGHRS and CDR2 is YFSETQ. Trimming cost V 6 bases and J 4 bases; bases outside gene matches: 9. The CDR3 is CASKVTGTGGYEQYF. The DNA of the CDR3 is TGCGCCAGCAAAGTTACCGGGACAGGGGGATACGAGCAGTACTTC. Together with reference TRBV5-1 and TRBJ2-7, the CDR3 gives the full variable domain: KAGVTQTPRYLIKTRGQQVTLSCSPISGHRSVSWYQQTPGQGLQFLFEYFSETQRNKGNFPGRFSGRQFSNSRSEMNVSTLELGDSALYLCASKVTGTGGYEQYFGPGTRLTVT.

The chain is built from TRBV5-1 and TRBJ2-5; D may correspond to TRBD1 or TRBD2 (6 bases each). The CDR3 length is 15 residues. The ends were cut back, 6 bases at V and 5 bases at J, with 20 bases in the middle. CDR1 is SGHRS and CDR2 is YFSETQ in the germline V gene. CDR3 sequence reads: CASNPGGGLSETQYF. CDR3 in DNA: TGCGCCAGCAACCCTGGAGGGGGGTTGAGTGAGACCCAGTACTTC.

This chain uses TRBV15 with TRBJ1-4; 7 bases fit TRBD1. The ends lost 7 bases at V and 10 bases at J; junction bases unmatched: 21. Germline lookup yields CDR1 LNHNV and CDR2 YYDKDF (reference sequence). The CDR3 is made up of 17 amino acids. The CDR3 DNA reads as TGTGCCACCATGATAGGACAGGCGCCTCGGTCCTCTGGAAAACTGTTTTTT. Encoded protein: CATMIGQAPRSSGKLFF. The whole variable domain, filled in from reference TRBV15 and TRBJ1-4, reads DAMVIQNPRYQVTQFGKPVTLSCSQTLNHNVMYWYQQKSSQAPKLLFHYYDKDFNNEADTPDNFQSRRPNTSFCFLDIRSPGLGDTAMYLCATMIGQAPRSSGKLFFGSGTQLSVL.

The chain recombines TRBV18 with TRBJ2-1; 8 positions agree with TRBD1. Germline-derived CDR1 and CDR2 are KGHSH and LQKENI. Trimming cost V 0 bases and J 5 bases; bases outside gene matches: 12. CDR3 length: 18 amino acids. The CDR3 is CASSPPISRQGKHNEQFF. The CDR3 DNA reads TGTGCCAGCTCACCACCGATATCCAGACAGGGGAAACACAATGAGCAGTTCTTC.

The V and J genes are TRBV19 and TRBJ1-5; 7 bases fit TRBD1. The CDR3 length is 14 residues. The V segment lost 7 bases and the J segment 6 bases; nucleotides outside the gene matches: 9. Germline V gives CDR1 LNHDA, CDR2 SQIVND (reference sequence). For the CDR3, the DNA is TGTGCCAGTACCCCGGACAGGTGGGGTCAGCCCCAGCATTTT. This encodes CASTPDRWGQPQHF.

The chain links TRBV4-2 to TRBJ2-7, with 7 bases aligning to TRBD1. V shed 4 bases, J shed 6 bases, and the junction held 12 bases outside the gene matches. The CDR3 consists of 15 residues. The V gene's germline CDR1 is LGHNA and CDR2 YNFKEQ. CDR3 amino acids: CASSRTLQGVGEQYF. The DNA for the CDR3 is TGTGCCAGCAGCCGAACTCTTCAGGGGGTCGGCGAGCAGTACTTC.

The table lists this clone with a few counts. The chain employs TRBV3-1 (or the pseudogene TRBV3-2) and TRBJ2-1; D gene uncertain. With 0 bases removed from V and 4 bases from J, the gap between germline ends came to 16 bases. The CDR3 contains 17 residues. Germline V gene sequence: CDR1 LGHDT, CDR2 YNNKEL (reference sequence). CDR3 region: CASSQDLLDFPYNEQFF. The CDR3 nucleotides are TGTGCCAGCAGCCAAGATCTGTTAGACTTCCCGTACAATGAGCAGTTCTTC.